This T cell receptor (beta chain) was recovered during a study of cytomegalovirus exposure and HLA in healthy donors. Study-wide background: Within an early data release were approximately 85 million unique TCRs drawn from HLA-typed donors. General observations from the study: A later analysis found common viral pathogens apparently linked to several of the most significant clusters.

Remarks on this clone: Antigen specificity is unknown. The same CDR3 also results from other DNA sequences found in this sample.

The CDR3 length is 15 residues. V lost 1 base, J lost 0 bases, and 8 bases lay in between. The germline V gene encodes CDR1 SGHKS and CDR2 YYEKEE (reference sequence). Vbeta (60) and Jbeta (13) primers were used in the PCR. Some clones are missing from TCRdb's copy, which holds only in-frame ones; the method was immunoSEQ multiplex PCR. Among about 140,000 clones, about three quarters were seen once, and the ten largest hold roughly 1.2%. Sequencing was carried out using PBMCs. The chain is built from TRBV5-5 and TRBJ1-3; tentative D call: TRBD1 (6 bases). The TCR was taken from a male donor in good health and CMV-seropositive. CDR3 sequence reads: CASSLPGASGNTIYF. Written as DNA, the CDR3 is TGTGCCAGCAGCTTGCCAGGGGCCTCTGGAAACACCATATATTTT.